A selection of T cell receptor beta chains follows, all from one sample in a study of blood T cell repertoires in COVID-19. Sequenced by immunoSEQ multiplex PCR; TCRdb stores in-frame clones only, minus some. There are some 200,000 clones in the sample; 70% to 85% occur only once, and more than 8% lies in the top ten. Sequenced input: peripheral blood. The source of these receptors is a woman older than 75 with acute or convalescent COVID-19. Each CDR3 is given with its conserved first and last residue. A D gene is named only where the DNA matches it firmly. Only some rows state a clone size, as once, few, many or a class for expanded clones.

NA	TRBV18	TRBD1	TRBJ1-5	TGTGCCAGCTCACCTTTCGTACCGGGGACAGGCTTTATTTGGAATCAGCCCCAGCATTTT	CASSPFVPGTGFIWNQPQHF
NA	TRBV14	NA	TRBJ1-2	TGTGCCAGCAGCGGGCCAGGGAACTATGGCTACACCTTC	CASSGPGNYGYTF
few	TRBV2	NA	TRBJ1-1	TGTGCCAGCAGTGAAGATAAGGGGATGAACACTGAAGCTTTCTTT	CASSEDKGMNTEAFF
once	TRBV11-2	NA	TRBJ2-5	TGTGCCAGCAGCTTTAGTAGTGGAGGAGAGACCCAGTACTTC	CASSFSSGGETQYF
NA	TRBV6-5	NA	TRBJ1-1	TGTGCCAGCAGTCCTAGGACAGCGCAGAACACTGAAGCTTTCTTT	CASSPRTAQNTEAFF
NA	TRBV7-2	TRBD2	TRBJ2-1	TGTGCCAGCAGCTTAGTTGCGGGAGGGGGGAATGAGCAGTTCTTC	CASSLVAGGGNEQFF
NA	TRBV7-9	TRBD1	TRBJ2-2	TGTGCCAGCAGTCAACCAGGGGGTGGAGGCACCGGGGAGCTGTTTTTT	CASSQPGGGGTGELFF
NA	TRBV5-1	NA	TRBJ1-4	TGCGCCAGCAGCTCCATCCCAGGGGAGGGAAAACTGTTTTTT	CASSSIPGEGKLFF
NA	TRBV28	TRBD2	TRBJ2-2	TGTGCCAGCAGTTCAACGGGGGGGCCCCGGGAGCTGTTTTTT	CASSSTGGPRELFF
NA	TRBV6-5	NA	TRBJ2-3	TGTGCCAGCAGCCCCGGCAAGGGAGGCACAGATACGCAGTATTTT	CASSPGKGGTDTQYF
few	TRBV5-1	TRBD1	TRBJ2-7	TGCGCCAGCAGCCCGGGACAGGGGGGGTACGAGCAGTACTTC	CASSPGQGGYEQYF
NA	TRBV11-3	NA	TRBJ1-5	TGTGCCAGCAGCTTATCGGTTAGCAATCAGCCCCAGCATTTT	CASSLSVSNQPQHF
NA	TRBV15	NA	TRBJ1-3	TGTGCCACCAGCTTAAGCCTAGGCGTTGGAAACACCATATATTTT	CATSLSLGVGNTIYF
NA	TRBV29-1	TRBD1	TRBJ2-2	TGCAGCGTGATGACAGGCCCGACAGGGACCGGGGAGCTGTTTTTT	CSVMTGPTGTGELFF
NA	TRBV9	TRBD2	TRBJ2-1	TGTGCCAGCAGCGTAGGCGGTCGCGGGAGGGAGCAGTTCTTC	CASSVGGRGREQFF
NA	TRBV4-1	NA	TRBJ1-2	TGCGCCAGCAGCCCCCTGTTATACTATGGCTACACCTTC	CASSPLLYYGYTF
NA	TRBV12-5	NA	TRBJ2-6	TGTGCTAGTGGTTGGGAGGGGGCTGGGGCCAACGTCCTGACTTTC	CASGWEGAGANVLTF
NA	TRBV11-2	NA	TRBJ2-7	TGTGCCAGCAGCTTAGAGAGGTCGCTAGAGCAGTACTTC	CASSLERSLEQYF
NA	TRBV7-7	NA	TRBJ2-7	TGTGCCAGCAGCTTAGGAGCAGGCGCCAACTACGAGCAGTACTTC	CASSLGAGANYEQYF
NA	TRBV6-5	NA	TRBJ2-7	TGTGCCAGCAGTTACTCGAAGAGGGGGACCCACGAGCAGTACTTC	CASSYSKRGTHEQYF
NA	TRBV4-3	NA	TRBJ2-7	TGCGCCAGCAGCCACGCGTCCGGGACAGGGACTAGCGAGCAGTACTTC	CASSHASGTGTSEQYF
NA	TRBV4-3	NA	TRBJ1-1	TGCGCCAGCAGCCAAGAGGGTTGGGGACTGGGAATAAACACTGAAGCTTTCTTT	CASSQEGWGLGINTEAFF
once	TRBV19	TRBD1	TRBJ1-2	TGTGCCAGTAGTTCCGGGACAGTACGGGTGGTTGGCTACACCTTC	CASSSGTVRVVGYTF
few	TRBV19	TRBD1	TRBJ1-5	TGTGCCAGCCCACCGCCGGGACAGGGAATTCAGCCCCAGCATTTT	CASPPPGQGIQPQHF
NA	TRBV18	NA	TRBJ2-3	TGTGCCAGCTCACCACGGGCAGCGGATATTACAGATACGCAGTATTTT	CASSPRAADITDTQYF
NA	TRBV6-6	NA	TRBJ1-2	TGTGCCAGCAGTTACTCTGGGGCCTATGGCTACACCTTC	CASSYSGAYGYTF
few	TRBV27	NA	TRBJ2-2	TGTGCCAGCAGTACTATTCCCTCCGGGGAGCTGTTTTTT	CASSTIPSGELFF
NA	TRBV3-1/TRBV3-2	NA	TRBJ2-5	TGTGCCAGCAGCCAAGTCCTCTCTTATGAGACCCAGTACTTC	CASSQVLSYETQYF
NA	TRBV6-4	TRBD1	TRBJ1-1	TGTGCCAGCAGGAAGACTCCGGGACAGGGTAGAACTGAAGCTTTCTTT	CASRKTPGQGRTEAFF
NA	TRBV5-4	TRBD1	TRBJ2-1	TGTGCCAGCAGCAAGGCCGGGACAGTCTACAATGAGCAGTTCTTC	CASSKAGTVYNEQFF
NA	TRBV7-8	NA	TRBJ2-1	TGTGCCAGCAGCTTAGTTTCGGTGGCCGGAGGTGAGCAGTTCTTC	CASSLVSVAGGEQFF
NA	TRBV27	NA	TRBJ1-1	TGTGCCAGCAGCAGGGACACTGAAGCTTTCTTT	CASSRDTEAFF